What follows are 5 T cell receptor beta chains derived from one specimen sequenced in a study of blood T cell repertoires in COVID-19. Assay: immunoSEQ multiplex PCR; the TCRdb copy retains only in-frame clones and omits some. The top ten hold approximately 8% of the sample, which has 45,000 to 50,000 clones, 83% seen once. Material for sequencing was peripheral blood. These receptor sequences come from a man aged 80 or over in a cohort sampled during active COVID-19.

The rearrangement links TRBV29-1 to TRBJ2-5, with TRBD1 identical over 7 bases. The length of the CDR3 is 15 residues. Trimming took 7 bases from V and 0 from J; bases not matched to a gene: 11. Germline CDR1 is SQVTM and CDR2 is ANQGSEA. CDR3 sequence (DNA): TGCAGCGGAAGGACCGGGACAGCGTACCAAGAGACCCAGTACTTC. Protein: CSGRTGTAYQETQYF.

The chain recombines TRBV5-1 with TRBJ2-3, with a possible D match to TRBD1 (5 bases). Germline CDR1 is SGHRS and CDR2 is YFSETQ. V dropped 1 base and J dropped 4 bases, with 7 bases sitting between them. The CDR3 totals 13 residues. In DNA form, the CDR3 reads TGCGCCAGCAGCTTGCAGGGATCAGATACGCAGTATTTT. Translation gives CASSLQGSDTQYF.

The chain couples TRBV2 to TRBJ2-1; 7 bases map to TRBD2. The CDR3 spans 16 residues. V gave up 6 bases and J gave up 0 bases; unmatched junction bases: 8. Germline CDR1 and CDR2: SNHLY and FYNNEI. CDR3: CASSGSGGRSYNEQFF. CDR3 in DNA: TGTGCCAGCAGCGGATCGGGGGGACGCTCCTACAATGAGCAGTTCTTC. Based on the CDR3 plus reference TRBV2 and TRBJ2-1, the full variable domain is EPEVTQTPSHQVTQMGQEVILRCVPISNHLYFYWYRQILGQKVEFLVSFYNNEISEKSEIFDDQFSVERPDGSNFTLKIRSTKLEDSAMYFCASSGSGGRSYNEQFFGPGTRLTVL.

The V and J genes are TRBV27 and TRBJ2-2; TRBD1 matches 7 bases. J was trimmed by 4 bases and V by 3 bases; bases with no gene match: 14. The CDR3 totals 18 residues. The V gene's germline CDR1 is MNHEY and CDR2 SMNVEV (reference sequence). The CDR3 sequence: CASSFRGRSLRGTGELFF. The CDR3 coding sequence is TGTGCCAGCAGTTTTAGGGGGCGCTCCCTTAGGGGCACCGGGGAGCTGTTTTTT.

This clone appeared once. This rearrangement joins TRBV7-2 to TRBJ2-7, with 7 nucleotides matching TRBD1. The junction had 14 bases not matched to a gene; V was cut back by 8 bases and J by 7 bases. The CDR3 is 14 residues long. Germline V gives CDR1 SGHTA, CDR2 FQGNSA. Here the CDR3 DNA reads TGTGCCAGCGCCCGAGGCAGGGGGAGTTCGGAGCAGTACTTC. It translates to CASARGRGSSEQYF.